The 14 T cell receptor beta chains given below trace back to one sample, sequenced in a study of blood T cell repertoires in COVID-19. Using immunoSEQ multiplex PCR, the repertoire was profiled, and TCRdb retains in-frame clones only, with some absent. The sample holds 80,000 or so clones; 65% to 90% are singletons and the top ten take 15% to 20%. Material for sequencing was peripheral blood. The receptors originated from a human donor in a cohort sampled during active COVID-19.

Only one count was recorded for this clone. V is TRBV10-3 and J is TRBJ2-3; D remains unclear. The germline gives CDR1 ENHRY, CDR2 SYGVKD. This CDR3 has 15 residues. The V and J ends lost 4 bases and 0 bases respectively, with 11 bases between them. CDR3 nucleotides: TGTGCCATCAGTGGTTCAGGTACTAGCACAGATACGCAGTATTTT. Amino acids: CAISGSGTSTDTQYF.

The chain recombines TRBV25-1 with TRBJ1-3; a possible D gene is TRBD1 (5 bases). V gave up 0 bases and J gave up 1 base, with 13 bases separating them. This CDR3 is 17 amino acids long. Germline loops: CDR1 MGHDK, CDR2 SYGVNS. In DNA, the CDR3 is TGTGCCAGCAGTGAATATGGGGCAGGCAGTTCTGGAAACACCATATATTTT. Translation: CASSEYGAGSSGNTIYF. The whole variable domain, remainder taken from reference TRBV25-1 and TRBJ1-3, is EADIYQTPRYLVIGTGKKITLECSQTMGHDKMYWYQQDPGMELHLIHYSYGVNSTEKGDLSSESTVSRIRTEHFPLTLESARPSHTSQYLCASSEYGAGSSGNTIYFGEGSWLTVV.

The chain is built from TRBV18 and TRBJ1-5; 7 positions match TRBD1. The CDR3 is 14 amino acids. After removal of 5 bases from V and 2 bases from J, the junction contained 3 bases not matched to a gene. In germline, CDR1 is KGHSH, CDR2 LQKENI. DNA for the CDR3: TGTGCCAGCTCATCAACAGGGGGCAATCAGCCCCAGCATTTT. Translated: CASSSTGGNQPQHF.

The chain is built from TRBV3-1 (or the pseudogene TRBV3-2) and TRBJ2-3; 9 nucleotides match TRBD1. Per the germline V gene, CDR1 is LGHDT and CDR2 is YNNKEL (reference sequence). The CDR3 contains 15 residues. Trimming took 4 bases from V and 4 from J; bases not matched to a gene: 6. The CDR3 nucleotides are TGTGCCAGCAGCCGCGGGACAGGGCATTCAGATACGCAGTATTTT. It codes for CASSRGTGHSDTQYF.

This clone was seen a few times. V gene TRBV28 combines with J gene TRBJ1-5, with D unresolved. Deletions cut 7 bases from V and 6 bases from J, with 13 bases between. Germline CDR1 MDHEN, CDR2 SYDVKM. This CDR3 has 13 amino acids. CDR3 loop: CASNWAPGQPQHF. The CDR3 nucleotides are TGTGCCAGCAATTGGGCCCCAGGTCAGCCCCAGCATTTT.

There are a few counts of this clone. V and J are TRBV5-1 and TRBJ1-4; perhaps TRBD1 as D (5 bases). Germline V gene lookup returns CDR1 SGHRS and CDR2 YFSETQ. With 0 bases removed from V and 5 bases from J, the gap between germline ends came to 14 bases. The CDR3 totals 16 residues. CDR3 in amino acids: CASSLEPAAGNEKLFF. CDR3 coding DNA: TGCGCCAGCAGCTTGGAGCCCGCGGCAGGGAATGAAAAACTGTTTTTT. The variable domain in full, completed from reference TRBV5-1 and TRBJ1-4, reads KAGVTQTPRYLIKTRGQQVTLSCSPISGHRSVSWYQQTPGQGLQFLFEYFSETQRNKGNFPGRFSGRQFSNSRSEMNVSTLELGDSALYLCASSLEPAAGNEKLFFGSGTQLSVL.

This clone was found a few times. The chain couples TRBV6-1 to TRBJ2-5, with D possibly matching TRBD2 (5 bases). Trimming left V 3 bases short and J 3 bases short, with 14 bases between. Per the germline V gene, CDR1 is MNHNS and CDR2 is SASEGT. There are 15 residues in the CDR3. In DNA form, the CDR3 reads TGTGCCAGCAGTGAGTCCGGGGTCAGAAAAGAGACCCAGTACTTC. Protein sequence: CASSESGVRKETQYF.

V is TRBV21-1 and J is TRBJ1-1; whether TRBD1, the table's D call, matches the DNA was not checked. TRBV21-1 is tagged as a pseudogene. The CDR3 runs 18 residues. The CDR3 loop reads CASSKAGQGLGMNTEAFF. CDR3 bases: TGTGCCAGCAGCAAAGCGGGGCAGGGTCTGGGAATGAACACTGAAGCTTTCTTT.

This clone was picked up one time. This chain connects TRBV30 to TRBJ1-5; tentative D call: TRBD1 (6 bases). This CDR3 has 13 residues. The V end lost 2 bases, the J end lost 4 bases, and 9 bases lay between the germline ends. Germline V gene data show CDR1 as GTSNPN and CDR2 as SVGIG (reference sequence). CDR3 nucleotides: TGTGCCTGGAGTCTCGGACAGAATCAGCCCCAGCATTTT. Amino acid sequence: CAWSLGQNQPQHF.

As to this clone: Other DNA variants within this sample encode the same CDR3. V and J are TRBV3-1 (or the pseudogene TRBV3-2) and TRBJ1-4; 8 nucleotides match TRBD1. Germline-derived CDR1 and CDR2 are LGHDT and YNNKEL (reference sequence). The CDR3 length is 14 residues. V trimming: 6 bases; J trimming: 10 bases; junction bases outside the gene matches: 10. The chain's CDR3 is CASSQTGGWGKLFF. The DNA for the CDR3 is TGTGCCAGCAGTCAAACAGGGGGTTGGGGAAAACTGTTTTTT.

In its sample, this clone was seen a few times. The rearrangement uses TRBV5-4 and TRBJ2-3, with 8 positions matching TRBD2. Germline V lookup: CDR1 SGHNT, CDR2 YYREEE (reference sequence). This CDR3 spans 16 amino acids. The trim removed 2 bases at V and 2 bases at J, leaving 7 bases unmatched. The CDR3 DNA follows: TGTGCCAGCAGCTTCTGGCGGGGGGACTACACAGATACGCAGTATTTT. Translation gives CASSFWRGDYTDTQYF.

This chain uses TRBV7-9 with TRBJ2-3, with 7 bases identical to TRBD1. With V trimmed by 6 bases and J by 2 bases, 8 bases remained unmatched. The germline V gene encodes CDR1 SEHNR and CDR2 FQNEAQ (reference sequence). The CDR3 covers 15 residues. CDR3 region: CASRSTDRHTDTQYF. The CDR3 DNA is TGTGCCAGCAGGTCGACGGACAGGCACACAGATACGCAGTATTTT.

J is TRBJ1-2 and V is TRBV7-2; D is ambiguous. CDR1 is SGHTA and CDR2 is FQGNSA in the germline V gene. CDR3 length: 13 amino acids. V lost 6 bases, J lost 2 bases, and 10 bases lay in between. This chain's CDR3 is CASSSDMNYGYTF. The CDR3 coding sequence is TGTGCCAGCAGTTCCGACATGAACTATGGCTACACCTTC.

The gene calls are TRBV5-1 and TRBJ2-5; 10 positions agree with TRBD1. The germline V gene has CDR1 SGHRS and CDR2 YFSETQ. V trimming: 4 bases; J trimming: 3 bases; junction bases outside the gene matches: 6. The CDR3 loop spans 15 amino acids. The CDR3 DNA is TGCGCCAGCAGCCGGGGTGGGACAGGGGAAGAGACCCAGTACTTC. Residues: CASSRGGTGEETQYF.